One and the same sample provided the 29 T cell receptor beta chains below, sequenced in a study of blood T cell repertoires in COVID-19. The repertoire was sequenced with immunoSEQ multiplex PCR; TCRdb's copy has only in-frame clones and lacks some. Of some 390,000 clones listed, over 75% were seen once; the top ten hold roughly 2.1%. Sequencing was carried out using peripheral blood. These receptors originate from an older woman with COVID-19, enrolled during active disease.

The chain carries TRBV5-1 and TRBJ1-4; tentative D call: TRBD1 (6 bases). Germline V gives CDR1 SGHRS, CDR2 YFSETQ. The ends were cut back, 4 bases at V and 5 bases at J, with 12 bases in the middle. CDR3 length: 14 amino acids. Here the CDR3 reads CASSEKGENEKLFF. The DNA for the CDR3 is TGCGCCAGCAGCGAGAAGGGGGAAAATGAAAAACTGTTTTTT.

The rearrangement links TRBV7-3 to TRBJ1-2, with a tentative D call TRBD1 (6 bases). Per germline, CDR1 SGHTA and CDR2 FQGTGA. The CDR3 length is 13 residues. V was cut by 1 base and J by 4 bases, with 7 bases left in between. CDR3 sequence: CASSLMGAYGYTF. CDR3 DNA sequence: TGTGCCAGCAGCTTAATGGGGGCCTATGGCTACACCTTC.

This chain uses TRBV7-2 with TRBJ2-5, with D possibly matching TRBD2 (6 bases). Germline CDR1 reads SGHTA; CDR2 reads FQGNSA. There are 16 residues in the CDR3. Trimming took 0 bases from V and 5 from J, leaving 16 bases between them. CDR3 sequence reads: CASSLATGRRGETQYF. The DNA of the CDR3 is TGTGCCAGCAGCTTAGCTACGGGGAGGCGAGGGGAGACCCAGTACTTC.

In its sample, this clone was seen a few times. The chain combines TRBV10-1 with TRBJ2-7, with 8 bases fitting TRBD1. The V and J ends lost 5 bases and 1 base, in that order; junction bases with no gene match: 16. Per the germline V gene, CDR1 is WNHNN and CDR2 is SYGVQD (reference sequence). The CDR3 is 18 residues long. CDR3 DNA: TGCGCCAGCAGTCCGGCCGCTGAAACAGGGGGAAGTTCCTACGAGCAGTACTTC. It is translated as CASSPAAETGGSSYEQYF.

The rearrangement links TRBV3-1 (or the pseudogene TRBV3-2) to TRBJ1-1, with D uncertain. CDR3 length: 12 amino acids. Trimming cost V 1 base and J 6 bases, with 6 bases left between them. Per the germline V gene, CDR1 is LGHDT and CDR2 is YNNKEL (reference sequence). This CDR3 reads CASSQVTAEAFF. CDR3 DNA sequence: TGTGCCAGCAGCCAAGTCACAGCTGAAGCTTTCTTT.

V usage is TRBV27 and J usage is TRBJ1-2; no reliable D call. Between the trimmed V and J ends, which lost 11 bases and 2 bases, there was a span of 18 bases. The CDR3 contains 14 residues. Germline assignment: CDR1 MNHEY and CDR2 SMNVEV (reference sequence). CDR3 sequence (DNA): TGTGCCGTTAGCTCCAGCGGAGGGAACTATGGCTACACCTTC. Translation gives CAVSSSGGNYGYTF.

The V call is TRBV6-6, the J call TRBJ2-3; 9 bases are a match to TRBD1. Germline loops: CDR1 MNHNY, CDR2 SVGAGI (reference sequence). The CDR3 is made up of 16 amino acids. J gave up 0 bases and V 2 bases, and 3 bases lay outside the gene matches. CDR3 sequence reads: CASSYPGTGSTDTQYF. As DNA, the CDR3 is TGTGCCAGCAGTTACCCTGGGACAGGGAGCACAGATACGCAGTATTTT.

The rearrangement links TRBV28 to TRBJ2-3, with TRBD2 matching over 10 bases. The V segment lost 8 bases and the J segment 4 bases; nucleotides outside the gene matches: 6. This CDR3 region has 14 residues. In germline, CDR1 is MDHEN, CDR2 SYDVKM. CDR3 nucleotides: TGTGCCAGCGGTCTAGCGGGGGTAGCAGATACGCAGTATTTT. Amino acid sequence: CASGLAGVADTQYF.

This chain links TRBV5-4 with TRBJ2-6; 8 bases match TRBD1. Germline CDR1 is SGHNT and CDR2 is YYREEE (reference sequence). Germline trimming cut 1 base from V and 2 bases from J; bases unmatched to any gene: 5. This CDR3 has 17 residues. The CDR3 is CASSLWQGATGANVLTF. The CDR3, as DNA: TGTGCCAGCAGCTTGTGGCAGGGGGCGACTGGGGCCAACGTCCTGACTTTC.

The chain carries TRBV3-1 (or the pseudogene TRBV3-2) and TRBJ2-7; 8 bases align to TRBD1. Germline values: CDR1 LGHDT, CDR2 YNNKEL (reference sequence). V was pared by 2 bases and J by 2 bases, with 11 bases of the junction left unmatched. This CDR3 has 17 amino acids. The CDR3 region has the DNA TGTGCCAGCAGCCAACTACCGCCGGGACAGGTTACCTACGAGCAGTACTTC. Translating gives CASSQLPPGQVTYEQYF.

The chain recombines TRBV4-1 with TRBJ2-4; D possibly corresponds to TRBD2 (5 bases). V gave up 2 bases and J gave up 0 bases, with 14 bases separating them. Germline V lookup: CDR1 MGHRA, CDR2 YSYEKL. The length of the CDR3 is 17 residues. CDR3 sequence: CASSQPKHGVAKNIQYF. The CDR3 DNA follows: TGCGCCAGCAGCCAACCCAAGCACGGGGTAGCCAAAAACATTCAGTACTTC.

Here the CDR3 DNA reads TGTGCCAGCAGCCAAGAGCCGGGGAACTATGGCTACACCTTC. This encodes CASSQEPGNYGYTF. This chain connects TRBV4-2 to TRBJ1-2; D is unresolved. The V gene's germline CDR1 is LGHNA and CDR2 YNFKEQ. V lost 0 bases and J 2 bases, leaving 7 bases between the germline ends. The CDR3 is 14 amino acids.

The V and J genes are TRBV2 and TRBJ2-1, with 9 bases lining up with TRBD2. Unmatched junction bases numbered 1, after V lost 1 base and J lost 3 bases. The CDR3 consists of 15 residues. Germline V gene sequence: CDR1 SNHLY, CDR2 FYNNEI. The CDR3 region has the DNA TGTGCCAGCAGTGAAGTTAGCGGGGGCTACAATGAGCAGTTCTTC. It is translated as CASSEVSGGYNEQFF.

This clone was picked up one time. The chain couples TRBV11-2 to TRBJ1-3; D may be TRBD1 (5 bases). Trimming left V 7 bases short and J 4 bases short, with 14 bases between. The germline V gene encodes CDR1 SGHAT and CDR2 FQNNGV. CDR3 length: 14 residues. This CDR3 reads CASTKAGYGNTIYF. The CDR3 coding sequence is TGTGCCAGCACTAAAGCAGGGTACGGAAACACCATATATTTT. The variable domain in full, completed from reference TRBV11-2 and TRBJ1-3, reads EAGVAQSPRYKIIEKRQSVAFWCNPISGHATLYWYQQILGQGPKLLIQFQNNGVVDDSQLPKDRFSAERLKGVDSTLKIQPAKLEDSAVYLCASTKAGYGNTIYFGEGSWLTVV.

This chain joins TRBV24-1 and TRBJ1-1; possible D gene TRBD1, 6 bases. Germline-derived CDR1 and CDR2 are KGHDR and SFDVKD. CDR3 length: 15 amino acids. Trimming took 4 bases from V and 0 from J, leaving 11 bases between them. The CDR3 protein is CATSDRGKMNTEAFF. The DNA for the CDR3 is TGTGCCACCAGTGACAGGGGCAAGATGAACACTGAAGCTTTCTTT.

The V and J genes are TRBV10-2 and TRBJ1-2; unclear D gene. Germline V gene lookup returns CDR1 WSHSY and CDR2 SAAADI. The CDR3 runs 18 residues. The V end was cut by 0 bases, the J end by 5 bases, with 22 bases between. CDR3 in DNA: TGCGCCAGCAGTGAGTCGCGAGGCAGCGCCACAAAATTTTATGGCTACACCTTC. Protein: CASSESRGSATKFYGYTF.

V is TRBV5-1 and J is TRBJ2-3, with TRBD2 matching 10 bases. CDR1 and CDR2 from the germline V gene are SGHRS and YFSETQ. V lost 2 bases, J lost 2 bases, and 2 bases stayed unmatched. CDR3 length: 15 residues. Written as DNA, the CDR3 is TGCGCCAGCAGCTTAAGCGGGGGGGACACAGATACGCAGTATTTT. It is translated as CASSLSGGDTDTQYF.

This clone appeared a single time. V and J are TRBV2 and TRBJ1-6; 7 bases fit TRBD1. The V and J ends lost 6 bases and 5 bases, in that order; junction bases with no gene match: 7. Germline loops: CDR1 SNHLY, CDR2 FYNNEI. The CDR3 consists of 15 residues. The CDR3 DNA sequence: TGTGCCAGCAGGGGACCGGGACAGAATAATTCACCCCTCCACTTT. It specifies CASRGPGQNNSPLHF.

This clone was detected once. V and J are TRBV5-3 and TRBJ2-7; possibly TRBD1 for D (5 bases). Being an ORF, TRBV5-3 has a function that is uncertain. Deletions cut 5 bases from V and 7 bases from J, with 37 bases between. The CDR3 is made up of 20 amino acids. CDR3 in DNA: TGTGCCAGAAGTTGCCTTCCCCCAGGGATAGAATGCTTGGAGCTCTTGGAGCAGTACTTC. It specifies CARSCLPPGIECLELLEQYF.

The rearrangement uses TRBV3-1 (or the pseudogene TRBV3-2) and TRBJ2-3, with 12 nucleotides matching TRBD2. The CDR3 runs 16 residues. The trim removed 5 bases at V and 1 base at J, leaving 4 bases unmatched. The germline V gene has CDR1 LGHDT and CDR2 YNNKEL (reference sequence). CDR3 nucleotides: TGTGCCAGCAGCAGACTAGCGGGGGACCGCACAGATACGCAGTATTTT. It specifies CASSRLAGDRTDTQYF.

CDR3 nucleotide sequence: TGTGCCAGCAGCCGAGACCAGGGGCTAGCAGATACGCAGTATTTT. It codes for CASSRDQGLADTQYF. This chain uses TRBV7-6 with TRBJ2-3, with a weak D call TRBD1 (6 bases). CDR3 size: 15 residues. Trimming removed 5 bases from V and 4 bases from J, with 16 bases in between. The germline gives CDR1 SGHVS, CDR2 FNYEAQ.

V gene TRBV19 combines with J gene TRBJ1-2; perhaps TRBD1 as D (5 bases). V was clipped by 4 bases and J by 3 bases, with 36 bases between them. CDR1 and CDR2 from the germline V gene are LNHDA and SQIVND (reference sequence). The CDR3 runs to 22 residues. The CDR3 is CASSRGSAGVGGALTVYYGYTF. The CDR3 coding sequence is TGTGCCAGTAGTAGGGGATCTGCGGGGGTTGGGGGTGCACTCACTGTCTACTATGGCTACACCTTC.

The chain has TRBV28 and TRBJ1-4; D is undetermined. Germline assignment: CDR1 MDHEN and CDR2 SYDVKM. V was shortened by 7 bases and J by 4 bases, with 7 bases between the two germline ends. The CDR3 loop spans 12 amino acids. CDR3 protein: CASKNSNEKLFF. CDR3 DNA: TGTGCCAGCAAGAACAGTAATGAAAAACTGTTTTTT. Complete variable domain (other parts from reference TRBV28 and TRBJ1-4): DVKVTQSSRYLVKRTGEKVFLECVQDMDHENMFWYRQDPGLGLRLIYFSYDVKMKEKGDIPEGYSVSREKKERFSLILESASTNQTSMYLCASKNSNEKLFFGSGTQLSVL.

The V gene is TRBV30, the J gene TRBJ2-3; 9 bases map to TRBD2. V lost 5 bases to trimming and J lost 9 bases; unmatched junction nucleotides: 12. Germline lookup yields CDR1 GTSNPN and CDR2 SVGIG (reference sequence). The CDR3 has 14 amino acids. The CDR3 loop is CAWGGGSGGPTQYF. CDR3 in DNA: TGTGCCTGGGGTGGAGGTAGCGGGGGACCAACGCAGTATTTT.

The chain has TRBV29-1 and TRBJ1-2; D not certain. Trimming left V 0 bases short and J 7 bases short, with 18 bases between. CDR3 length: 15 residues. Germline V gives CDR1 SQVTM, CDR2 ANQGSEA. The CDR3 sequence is CSVEDMGRLFGGYTF. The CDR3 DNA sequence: TGCAGCGTTGAAGATATGGGCAGATTATTCGGTGGCTACACCTTC.

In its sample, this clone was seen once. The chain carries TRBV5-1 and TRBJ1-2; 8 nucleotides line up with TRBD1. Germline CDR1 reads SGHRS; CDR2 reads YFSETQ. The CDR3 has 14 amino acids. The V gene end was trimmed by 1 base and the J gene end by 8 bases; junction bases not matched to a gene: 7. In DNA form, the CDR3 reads TGCGCCAGCAGCTTGCCAGGGGGCGAGAGGGGCTACACCTTC. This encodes CASSLPGGERGYTF.

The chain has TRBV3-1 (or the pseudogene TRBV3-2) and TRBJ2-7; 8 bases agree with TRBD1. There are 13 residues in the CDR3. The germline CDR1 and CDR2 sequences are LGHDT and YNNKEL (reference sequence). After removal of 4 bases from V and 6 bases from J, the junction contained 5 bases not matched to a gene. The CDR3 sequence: CASSLRQGREQYF. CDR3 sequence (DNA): TGTGCCAGCAGCCTTCGACAGGGGCGCGAGCAGTACTTC.

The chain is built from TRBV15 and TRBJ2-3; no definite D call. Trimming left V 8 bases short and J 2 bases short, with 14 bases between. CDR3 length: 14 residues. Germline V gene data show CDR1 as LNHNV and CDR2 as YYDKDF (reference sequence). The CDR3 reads CATEDKGPTDTQYF. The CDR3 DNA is TGTGCCACCGAGGATAAAGGTCCCACAGATACGCAGTATTTT. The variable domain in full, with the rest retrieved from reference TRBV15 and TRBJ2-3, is DAMVIQNPRYQVTQFGKPVTLSCSQTLNHNVMYWYQQKSSQAPKLLFHYYDKDFNNEADTPDNFQSRRPNTSFCFLDIRSPGLGDTAMYLCATEDKGPTDTQYFGPGTRLTVL.

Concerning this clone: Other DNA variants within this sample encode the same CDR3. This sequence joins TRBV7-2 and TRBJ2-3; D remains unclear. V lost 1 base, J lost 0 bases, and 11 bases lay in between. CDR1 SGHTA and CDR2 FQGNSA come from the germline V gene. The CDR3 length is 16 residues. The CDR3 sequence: CASSLGGGPSTDTQYF. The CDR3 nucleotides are TGTGCCAGCAGCTTAGGAGGCGGCCCTAGCACAGATACGCAGTATTTT.